This T cell receptor (beta chain) was identified in a study of blood T cell repertoires in COVID-19. Original methodology: The authors estimated nucleated cell counts from reference gene primer amplification. Only in-frame clones appear in the TCRdb table, and some are missing; sequencing was by immunoSEQ multiplex PCR. V, J and clone size were drawn from that table, and D and trimming were deduced from the DNA. The sample has fewer than 150,000 clones; approximately 81% are singletons. V dropped 4 bases and J dropped 2; count of bases not matched to a gene: 7. CDR1 and CDR2 (germline): SGHDN, FVKESK. There are 17 residues in the CDR3.

The V and J genes are TRBV14 and TRBJ2-3; 12 nucleotides line up with TRBD2. Sample: peripheral blood. The sequence derives from a man aged 40-49 years with acute or convalescent COVID-19. The CDR3 DNA reads as TGTGCCAGCAGCCCCCACCGACTAGCGGGGGCCACAGATACGCAGTATTTT. This gives the protein CASSPHRLAGATDTQYF.